What follows are 17 T cell receptor beta chains derived from one specimen sequenced in a study of blood T cell repertoires in COVID-19 (dated by TCRdb to 2020 to 2022). Library preparation used the immunoSEQ multiplex PCR assay. Held by TCRdb, this immuneACCESS table contains in-frame sequences only and omits some clones. Under half of the omission traces to an unresolved V gene where checked; the cause of the rest is unknown. The sample includes fewer than 500,000 clones, with over 75% observed a single time. Clones ranked in the top ten supply around 1.1% of the sample. Input material: PBMCs or T cells enriched from blood (not recorded which). These receptor sequences come from a man between 25 and 39 years old who had recovered from COVID-19.

The gene calls are TRBV6-7 and TRBJ2-1; perhaps TRBD2 as D (5 bases). TRBV6-7 is reported as an ORF; its role is uncertain. The CDR3 covers 14 residues. Deletions cut 5 bases from V and 12 bases from J, with 20 bases between. Here the CDR3 reads CASSTSCRQVVQFF. The DNA for the CDR3 is TGTGCCAGCAGTACTAGTTGCCGCCAAGTCGTGCAGTTCTTC.

CDR3 sequence (DNA): TGTGCCAGCAGCCCATGGGGGGGACAGGGTCGGAACACTGAAGCTTTCTTT. Its protein product is CASSPWGGQGRNTEAFF. This chain links TRBV7-4 with TRBJ1-1; TRBD1 aligns across 9 bases. Germline lookup yields CDR1 SGHVT and CDR2 SQSDAQ. Trimming removed 5 bases from V and 1 base from J; junction bases left unmatched: 11. This CDR3 region has 17 residues.

This clone was counted once. This chain joins TRBV6-6 and TRBJ1-2; 9 bases are shared with TRBD1. CDR1 MNHNY and CDR2 SVGAGI come from the germline V gene (reference sequence). The CDR3 totals 16 residues. V dropped 5 bases and J dropped 6; count of bases not matched to a gene: 13. The CDR3 DNA reads as TGTGCCAGCAGTCGGGGGACAGGGCGTGGGACCAATGGCTACACCTTC. Translation: CASSRGTGRGTNGYTF.

The chain links TRBV3-1 (or the pseudogene TRBV3-2) to TRBJ2-5; D not resolved. From germline, CDR1 is LGHDT and CDR2 YNNKEL (reference sequence). The V end lost 3 bases, the J end lost 4 bases, and 6 bases lay between the germline ends. This CDR3 contains 12 residues. For the CDR3, the DNA is TGTGCCAGCAGCCATACGAGAGAGACCCAGTACTTC. Translated, it gives CASSHTRETQYF.

This chain joins TRBV19 and TRBJ1-2; tentatively, D is TRBD1 (6 bases). The CDR3 contains 13 residues. V was clipped by 7 bases and J by 8 bases, with 17 bases between them. Germline V gene sequence: CDR1 LNHDA, CDR2 SQIVND (reference sequence). CDR3 nucleotides: TGTGCCAGTACCCGCCCGGGGGGCTCGGGCTACACCTTC. Protein sequence: CASTRPGGSGYTF. Full variable domain (outside the CDR3, taken from reference TRBV19 and TRBJ1-2): DGGITQSPKYLFRKEGQNVTLSCEQNLNHDAMYWYRQDPGQGLRLIYYSQIVNDFQKGDIAEGYSVSREKKESFPLTVTSAQKNPTAFYLCASTRPGGSGYTFGSGTRLTVV.

The gene calls are TRBV6-5 and TRBJ1-4, with 8 bases lining up with TRBD1. CDR1 and CDR2 (germline): MNHEY, SVGAGI. Trimming took 5 bases from V and 6 from J; bases not matched to a gene: 8. The CDR3 runs 15 residues. The CDR3 protein is CASSSGQGGDEKLFF. In DNA, the CDR3 is TGTGCCAGCAGTAGTGGACAGGGCGGGGATGAAAAACTGTTTTTT.

The chain combines TRBV18 with TRBJ1-4, with 8 bases lining up with TRBD1. The trim removed 6 bases at V and 5 bases at J, leaving 8 bases unmatched. CDR1 KGHSH and CDR2 LQKENI come from the germline V gene. The CDR3 spans 15 residues. In nucleotides, the CDR3 is TGTGCCAGCTCTCAGGGACAGGACCTAAATGAAAAACTGTTTTTT. This translates into CASSQGQDLNEKLFF. Full variable domain (outside the CDR3, taken from reference TRBV18 and TRBJ1-4): NAGVMQNPRHLVRRRGQEARLRCSPMKGHSHVYWYRQLPEEGLKFMVYLQKENIIDESGMPKERFSAEFPKEGPSILRIQQVVRGDSAAYFCASSQGQDLNEKLFFGSGTQLSVL.

V usage is TRBV7-9 and J usage is TRBJ2-1; 8 nucleotides align to TRBD2. Germline V gene data show CDR1 as SEHNR and CDR2 as FQNEAQ (reference sequence). V lost 4 bases, J lost 12 bases, and 8 bases stayed unmatched. The CDR3 totals 13 residues. CDR3 nucleotides: TGTGCCAGCAGCTCATCCCTAGCGGGTCCGCAGTTCTTC. This sequence encodes CASSSSLAGPQFF.

This clone was counted once. Here the CDR3 reads CASSQVRGRSLFF. CDR3 coding DNA: TGTGCCAGCAGCCAAGTTAGGGGCAGGTCCTTGTTTTTT. This chain links TRBV3-1 (or the pseudogene TRBV3-2) with TRBJ1-4; D is possibly TRBD1 (5 bases). The V gene's germline CDR1 is LGHDT and CDR2 YNNKEL (reference sequence). The CDR3 covers 13 residues. V lost 1 base and J 15 bases, leaving 15 bases between the germline ends.

V is TRBV30 and J is TRBJ2-1; 7 bases match TRBD2. Germline V CDR1 and CDR2: GTSNPN, SVGIG (reference sequence). The CDR3 totals 14 residues. Trimming cost V 0 bases and J 4 bases; bases outside gene matches: 3. Written as DNA, the CDR3 is TGTGCCTGGAGTGTACTAGCGAGATACAATGAGCAGTTCTTC. Amino acid sequence: CAWSVLARYNEQFF.

A single count supports this clone. The V and J genes are TRBV14 and TRBJ2-7; 7 bases align to TRBD2. Germline V lookup: CDR1 SGHDN, CDR2 FVKESK. After removal of 4 bases from V and 7 bases from J, the junction contained 10 bases not matched to a gene. This CDR3 region has 14 residues. DNA of the CDR3: TGTGCCAGCAGCCCCCCGGGATGGACTAGTGAGCAGTACTTC. Its translation: CASSPPGWTSEQYF.

In nucleotides, the CDR3 is TGTGCCAGCAGCCAGTGGGACAGGCCCGGAAACACCATATATTTT. Residues: CASSQWDRPGNTIYF. The V call is TRBV28, the J call TRBJ1-3, with TRBD1 matching over 8 bases. The CDR3 spans 15 residues. CDR1 and CDR2 from the germline V gene are MDHEN and SYDVKM. Trimming removed 6 bases from V and 4 bases from J; junction bases left unmatched: 8.

The genes are TRBV4-1 and TRBJ2-3; TRBD2 matches at 13 bases. The germline V gene encodes CDR1 MGHRA and CDR2 YSYEKL. V lost 6 bases to trimming and J lost 0 bases; unmatched junction nucleotides: 9. This CDR3 spans 18 amino acids. The CDR3 DNA sequence: TGCGCCAGCAGGCCGACTAGCGGGGGGTGGGGTAGCACAGATACGCAGTATTTT. It encodes CASRPTSGGWGSTDTQYF.

The chain uses TRBV7-9 and TRBJ1-3; 8 bases match TRBD1. The CDR3 contains 14 residues. Per the germline V gene, CDR1 is SEHNR and CDR2 is FQNEAQ (reference sequence). The V and J ends lost 3 bases and 4 bases, in that order; junction bases with no gene match: 2. In DNA form, the CDR3 reads TGTGCCAGCAGCTTCGGACAGGGAGGAAACACCATATATTTT. The encoded protein is CASSFGQGGNTIYF.

The chain has TRBV5-6 and TRBJ1-4; no firm D call. V lost 0 bases, J lost 5 bases, and 8 bases lay in between. The CDR3 loop spans 14 amino acids. Germline V gene sequence: CDR1 SGHDT, CDR2 YYEEEE. This chain's CDR3 is CASSLGLSNEKLFF. The CDR3 region has the DNA TGTGCCAGCAGCTTGGGACTTTCCAATGAAAAACTGTTTTTT.

The chain recombines TRBV19 with TRBJ2-7, with TRBD1 as a possible D gene (7 bases). The CDR3 is 13 residues long. V lost 5 bases to trimming and J lost 2 bases, with 10 bases between them. Germline V gene data show CDR1 as LNHDA and CDR2 as SQIVND (reference sequence). This CDR3 reads CASSAGQPYEQYF. CDR3 DNA: TGTGCCAGTAGTGCGGGACAGCCCTACGAGCAGTACTTC.

This clone is a singleton in its sample. The V and J genes are TRBV7-9 and TRBJ2-7; 9 nucleotides align to TRBD1. Germline CDR1 reads SEHNR; CDR2 reads FQNEAQ (reference sequence). The CDR3 is made up of 17 amino acids. Trimming cost V 1 base and J 0 bases; bases outside gene matches: 7. The CDR3 spells CASSLVPGQGSSYEQYF. Here the CDR3 DNA reads TGTGCCAGCAGCTTAGTCCCGGGACAGGGCAGCTCCTACGAGCAGTACTTC.